This T cell receptor beta chain was recorded in a study of shared clonotypes between healthy human individuals. This clone was picked up one time. With 2 bases removed from V and 4 bases from J, the gap between germline ends came to 12 bases. CDR3 size: 15 residues. The germline V gene encodes CDR1 MGHRA and CDR2 YSYEKL. Assay used: immunoSEQ multiplex PCR; TCRdb lists only in-frame clones, some missing. The sample records more than 550,000 clones, 92% being singletons. Selected positively for CCR7 and CD45RO-negative, naive CD8 cells excluded terminally differentiated effector memory CD45RA+ cells. The clonotype comes from a man between 25 and 39 years old in good health. Specimen: naive CD8+ T cells sorted from blood. This chain connects TRBV4-1 to TRBJ1-3, with D unclear. CDR3 loop: CASSQLSGSGNTIYF. CDR3 sequence (DNA): TGCGCCAGCAGCCAATTGTCGGGTTCCGGAAACACCATATATTTT.